This T cell receptor (beta chain) was profiled in a study of beta chain features in type 1 diabetes (dated by TCRdb to between 2017 and 2018). About the study as a whole: No differences in mean age, gender distribution, total cell number or subset yield were found between patients and healthy donors. In the study, TCRB repertoires of sorted circulating CD4+ T cell subsets from recently diagnosed type 1 diabetes patients were compared with those of matched healthy donors. A total of about 100,000,000 sorted cells were examined across all samples, and RNA yield correlated strongly with the number of cells per subset. Naive and central memory subsets were obtained from all 30 or so donors, but regulatory and stem cell-like memory subsets were isolated from only 8 patients and roughly 8 healthy donors. The paper's findings and limits, for the study overall: Naive, central memory and regulatory TCRB repertoires appeared more similar among patients than among healthy donors. At VDJ recombination sites, patients with type 1 diabetes made fewer insertions and deleted more nucleotides, a pattern implying thymic rearrangement abnormalities. Only small numbers of individuals were included in the HLA sub-analyses, which left unresolved whether HLA type had any influence on TCRB rearrangement. Shorter templates might have been favored by PCR, but patient and control samples were amplified and corrected together, so both groups would have been affected equally by any skew. Type 1 diabetes patients showed a moderate but significant shortening of TCRB CDR3 length in all four CD4+ subsets. Because cDNA rather than genomic DNA was sequenced, highly expressing activated cells could have been over-represented, although no difference in activation and CD3 levels was found between groups.

The entire isolated RNA was reverse transcribed using the High Capacity cDNA Reverse Transcription Kit, and thus expressed TCRB transcripts were sequenced. Naive, central memory and regulatory T cell samples underwent deep immunoSEQ sequencing, averaging around 3.9 million total reads per sample. After sorted cells were lysed in RLT buffer, RNA was extracted with DNase-treated RNeasy Micro or Mini kits, with the choice depending on cell number. To prevent cross-contamination, each cell subset was processed individually, whereas patient and healthy donor samples were processed jointly. TCRB sequences were amplified from cDNA with the immunoSEQ multiplex PCR, producing 87-bp fragments spanning the CDR3 region. Sequencing of the amplicons was done on the Illumina HiSeq platform. The source study handled its data this way. Synthetic template baselines were used to correct PCR bias computationally, reads within Hamming distance 2 were collapsed, and singletons that could not be merged were discarded. By aligning reads against IMGT, V, D and J genes, CDR3 length, and insertions or deletions at six rearrangement sites were assigned. Clonotype counts were normalized to sorted cell number within each subset before computing true diversity and Gini coefficients with the tcR R package. Repertoire sharing was quantified using the overlap coefficient calculated on TCRB nucleotide sequences. Out-of-frame TCRB sequences from naive cells were analyzed to stand in for the pre-selection repertoire. TCRdb retrieved this table from immuneACCESS and kept in-frame rearrangements only. Not all clones are present; in checked studies, unresolved V genes account for under half, and no reason is known for the remainder. From that table come the V and J calls and clone size; the DNA was used to work out D and trimming. The sample table records around 280,000 clones; about 15% of these occur just once. 0.015% to 0.017% of the sample belongs to the ten largest clones.

The germline V gene gives CDR1 as SNHLY and CDR2 as FYNNEI. The V end loses 4 bases and the J end loses 2 bases, and a stretch of 12 bases separates them. Including the terminal cysteine and phenylalanine, the CDR3 comprises 15 residues. Only the CDR3 DNA is retained, 45 bases long and in frame from the first base. Of note for this clone: Its antigen target is currently unknown. No base quality information exists; no much larger clone differs at one position.

Each donor gave one peripheral blood draw, averaging approximately 0.12 L, which was collected into heparinised tubes. A BD FACSAria II was used to sort naive, central memory, regulatory and stem cell-like memory CD4+ T cells with a panel that included CD45RO, CCR7, CD25, CD127, CD95 and CD27. All sorted populations exceeded 95% purity. PBMCs were separated immediately by Lymphoprep density gradient centrifugation and were stained directly, without being cultured. Samples were stained and sorted in pairs, with one healthy donor and one patient per experiment, so that batch effects were minimized. The chain uses TRBV2 and TRBJ2-1, with no confident D gene call. Sequencing input: naive CD4+ T cells from blood. The sample's cell subset or site, from its label and the paper: true naive CD4+ T cells. This TCR derives from a man younger than 30 with type 1 diabetes. The CDR3 is CASSVETQPYNEQFF. The DNA reads as follows: TGTGCCAGCAGTGTAGAGACACAGCCCTACAATGAGCAGTTCTTC.